The 3 T cell receptor beta chains reported below all come from one sample, sequenced in a study of blood T cell repertoires in COVID-19. Sequencing was performed with immunoSEQ multiplex PCR; in TCRdb, only in-frame clones are kept and a portion is missing. This sample yields roughly 170,000 clones, of which 84% are seen a single time; roughly 7.1% belongs to the top ten. Sequencing input: peripheral blood. The receptors stem from a middle-aged man who had recovered from COVID-19.

Only a few counts were recorded for this clone. The rearrangement links TRBV5-4 to TRBJ2-7; 10 bases are shared with TRBD2. The CDR3 is 15 residues long. V was pared by 0 bases and J by 6 bases, with 6 bases of the junction left unmatched. Per the germline V gene, CDR1 is SGHNT and CDR2 is YYREEE (reference sequence). CDR3 sequence reads: CASSLGAGGSGEQYF. The CDR3 coding sequence is TGTGCCAGCAGCTTGGGAGCGGGAGGGTCGGGCGAGCAGTACTTC.

This clone was observed a single time. The V and J genes are TRBV3-1 (or the pseudogene TRBV3-2) and TRBJ2-1; 11 bases agree with TRBD2. The germline V gene has CDR1 LGHDT and CDR2 YNNKEL (reference sequence). Trimming took 9 bases from V and 10 from J; bases not matched to a gene: 5. The CDR3 has 12 residues. CDR3 sequence: CASSGGAGEQFF. The CDR3 DNA follows: TGTGCCAGTAGCGGGGGGGCAGGGGAGCAGTTCTTC.

The V and J genes are TRBV2 and TRBJ1-5, with a possible D match to TRBD1 (5 bases). Germline loops: CDR1 SNHLY, CDR2 FYNNEI. V shed 6 bases and J shed 3 bases, with 18 bases lying between them. This CDR3 is built from 16 residues. Written as DNA, the CDR3 is TGTGCCAGCAGCCCCCTACCCCCAGGGAACAATCAGCCCCAGCATTTT. The encoded protein is CASSPLPPGNNQPQHF.